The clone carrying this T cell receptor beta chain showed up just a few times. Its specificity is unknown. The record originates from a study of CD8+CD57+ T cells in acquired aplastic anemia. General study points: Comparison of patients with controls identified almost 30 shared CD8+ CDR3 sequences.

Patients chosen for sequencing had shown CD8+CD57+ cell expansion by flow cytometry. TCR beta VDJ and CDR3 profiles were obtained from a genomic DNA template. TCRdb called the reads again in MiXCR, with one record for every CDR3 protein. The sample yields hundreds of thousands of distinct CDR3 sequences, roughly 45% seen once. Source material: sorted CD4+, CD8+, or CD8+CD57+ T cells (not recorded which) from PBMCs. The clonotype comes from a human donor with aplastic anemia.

The CDR3 nucleotides read TGTGCCACCAGCATAAAAAGGTGGGACTTGAACTCCTACGAGCAGTACTTC. Translating it yields CATSIKRWDLNSYEQYF. The J gene is TRBJ2-7, the V gene TRBV15, with D possibly matching TRBD2 (6 bases). The germline CDR1 and CDR2 sequences are LNHNV and YYDKDF (reference sequence). This CDR3 is built from 17 residues. V gave up 4 bases and J gave up 0 bases, with 19 bases separating them.